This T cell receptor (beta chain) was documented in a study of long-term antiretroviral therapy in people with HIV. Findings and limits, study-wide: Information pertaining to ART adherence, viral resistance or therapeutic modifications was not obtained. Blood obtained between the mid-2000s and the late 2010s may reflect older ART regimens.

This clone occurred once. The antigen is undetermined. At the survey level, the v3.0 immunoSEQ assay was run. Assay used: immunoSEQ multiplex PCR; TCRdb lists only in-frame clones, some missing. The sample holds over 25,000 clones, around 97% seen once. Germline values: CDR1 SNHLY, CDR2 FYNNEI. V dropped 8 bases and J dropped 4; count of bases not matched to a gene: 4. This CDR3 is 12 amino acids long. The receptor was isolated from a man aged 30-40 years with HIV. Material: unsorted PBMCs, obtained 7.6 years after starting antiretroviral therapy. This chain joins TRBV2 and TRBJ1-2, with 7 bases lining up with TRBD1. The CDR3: CASRTGLYGYTF. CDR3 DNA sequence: TGTGCCAGCCGGACAGGTCTCTATGGCTACACCTTC.